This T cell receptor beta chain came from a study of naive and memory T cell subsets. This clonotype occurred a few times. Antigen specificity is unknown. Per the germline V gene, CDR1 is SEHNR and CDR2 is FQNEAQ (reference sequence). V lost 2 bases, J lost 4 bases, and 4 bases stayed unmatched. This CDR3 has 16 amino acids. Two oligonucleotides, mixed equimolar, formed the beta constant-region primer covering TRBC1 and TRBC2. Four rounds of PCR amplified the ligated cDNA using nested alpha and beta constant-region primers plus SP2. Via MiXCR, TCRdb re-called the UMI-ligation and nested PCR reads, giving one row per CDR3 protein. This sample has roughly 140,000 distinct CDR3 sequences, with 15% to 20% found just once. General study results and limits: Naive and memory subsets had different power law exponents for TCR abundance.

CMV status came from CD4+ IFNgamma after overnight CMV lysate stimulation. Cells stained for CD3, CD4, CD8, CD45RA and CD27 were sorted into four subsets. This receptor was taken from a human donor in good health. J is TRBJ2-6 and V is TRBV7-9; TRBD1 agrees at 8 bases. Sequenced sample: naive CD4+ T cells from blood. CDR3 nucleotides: TGTGCCAGCAGCTTACAGGGGGCTACGGGGGCCAACGTCCTGACTTTC. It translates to CASSLQGATGANVLTF.